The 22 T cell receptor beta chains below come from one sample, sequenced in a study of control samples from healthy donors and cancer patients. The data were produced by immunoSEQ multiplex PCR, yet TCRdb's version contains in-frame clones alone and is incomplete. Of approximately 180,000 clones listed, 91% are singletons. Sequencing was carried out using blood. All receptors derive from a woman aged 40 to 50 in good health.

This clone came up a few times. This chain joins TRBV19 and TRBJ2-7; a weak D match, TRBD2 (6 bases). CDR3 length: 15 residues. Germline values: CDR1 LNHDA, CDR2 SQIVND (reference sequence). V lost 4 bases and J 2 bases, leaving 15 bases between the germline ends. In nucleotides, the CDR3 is TGTGCCAGTAGTAGTATAGCGGACCGACCCTACGAGCAGTACTTC. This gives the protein CASSSIADRPYEQYF.

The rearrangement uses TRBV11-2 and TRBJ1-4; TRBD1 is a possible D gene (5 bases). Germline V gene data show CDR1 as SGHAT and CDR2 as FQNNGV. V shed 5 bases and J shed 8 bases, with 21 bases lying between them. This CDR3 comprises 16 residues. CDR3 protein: CASSPMAGGKREKLFF. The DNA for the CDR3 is TGTGCCAGCAGCCCGATGGCGGGGGGGAAGAGGGAAAAACTGTTTTTT.

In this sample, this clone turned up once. In DNA, the CDR3 is TGCGCCAGCAGCATTGACAGGGAGCTGTACGAGCAGTACTTC. Amino acids: CASSIDRELYEQYF. The chain joins TRBV5-1 to TRBJ2-7; 7 nucleotides align to TRBD1. From germline, CDR1 is SGHRS and CDR2 YFSETQ. The V gene end was trimmed by 4 bases and the J gene end by 4 bases; junction bases not matched to a gene: 8. The CDR3 runs to 14 residues.

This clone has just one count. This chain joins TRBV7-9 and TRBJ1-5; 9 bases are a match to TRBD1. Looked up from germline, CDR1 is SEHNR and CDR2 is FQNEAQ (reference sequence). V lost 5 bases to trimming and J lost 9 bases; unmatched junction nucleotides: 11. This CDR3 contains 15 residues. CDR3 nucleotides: TGTGCCAGCAGCACCACCGGGACAGGGAGGTCGCCCCAGCATTTT. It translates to CASSTTGTGRSPQHF.

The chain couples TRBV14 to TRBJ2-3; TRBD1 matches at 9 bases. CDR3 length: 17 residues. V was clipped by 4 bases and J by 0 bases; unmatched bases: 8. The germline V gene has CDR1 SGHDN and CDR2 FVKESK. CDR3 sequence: CASSPRGTGYSTDTQYF. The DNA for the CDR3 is TGTGCCAGCAGCCCGCGAGGGACAGGGTATAGCACAGATACGCAGTATTTT. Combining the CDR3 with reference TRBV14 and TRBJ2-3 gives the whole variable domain EAGVTQFPSHSVIEKGQTVTLRCDPISGHDNLYWYRRVMGKEIKFLLHFVKESKQDESGMPNNRFLAERTGGTYSTLKVQPAELEDSGVYFCASSPRGTGYSTDTQYFGPGTRLTVL.

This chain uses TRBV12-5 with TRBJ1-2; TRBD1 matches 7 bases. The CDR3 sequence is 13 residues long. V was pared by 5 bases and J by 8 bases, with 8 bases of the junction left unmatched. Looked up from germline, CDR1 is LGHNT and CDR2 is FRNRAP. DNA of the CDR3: TGTGCTAGTGGTCCCGATTACAGGGGAGGCTACACCTTC. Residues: CASGPDYRGGYTF. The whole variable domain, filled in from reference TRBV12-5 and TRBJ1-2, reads DARVTQTPRHKVTEMGQEVTMRCQPILGHNTVFWYRQTMMQGLELLAYFRNRAPLDDSGMPKDRFSAEMPDATLATLKIQPSEPRDSAVYFCASGPDYRGGYTFGSGTRLTVV.

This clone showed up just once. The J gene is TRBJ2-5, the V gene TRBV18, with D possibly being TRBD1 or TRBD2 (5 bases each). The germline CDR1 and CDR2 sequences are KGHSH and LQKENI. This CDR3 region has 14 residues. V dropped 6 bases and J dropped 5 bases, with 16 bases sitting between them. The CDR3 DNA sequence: TGTGCCAGCTCCCCCACCGGGACGCAGGAGACCCAGTACTTC. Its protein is CASSPTGTQETQYF.

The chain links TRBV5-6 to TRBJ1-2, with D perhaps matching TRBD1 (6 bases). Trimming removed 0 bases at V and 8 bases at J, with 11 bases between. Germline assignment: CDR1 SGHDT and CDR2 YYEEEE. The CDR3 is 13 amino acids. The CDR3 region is CASSLVQGGGYTF. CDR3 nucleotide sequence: TGTGCCAGCAGCTTGGTACAGGGAGGCGGCTACACCTTC.

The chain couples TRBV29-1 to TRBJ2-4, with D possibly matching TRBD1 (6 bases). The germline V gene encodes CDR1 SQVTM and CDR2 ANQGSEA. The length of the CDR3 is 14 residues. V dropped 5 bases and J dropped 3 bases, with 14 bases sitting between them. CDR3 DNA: TGCAGCGTTATGGGGGCCCGGGGCAAAAACATTCAGTACTTC. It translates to CSVMGARGKNIQYF.

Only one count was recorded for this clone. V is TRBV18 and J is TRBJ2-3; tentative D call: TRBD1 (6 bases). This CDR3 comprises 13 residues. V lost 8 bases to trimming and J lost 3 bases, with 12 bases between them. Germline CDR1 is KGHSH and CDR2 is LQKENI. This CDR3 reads CASQGQRTDTQYF. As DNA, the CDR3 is TGTGCCAGCCAGGGGCAGCGAACAGATACGCAGTATTTT.

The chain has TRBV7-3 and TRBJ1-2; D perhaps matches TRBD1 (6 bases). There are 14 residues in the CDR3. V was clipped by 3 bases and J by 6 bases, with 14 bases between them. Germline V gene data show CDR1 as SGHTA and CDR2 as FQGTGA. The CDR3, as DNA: TGTGCCAGCAGCTTTTCCCCCGCAGGGGATGGCTACACCTTC. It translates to CASSFSPAGDGYTF.

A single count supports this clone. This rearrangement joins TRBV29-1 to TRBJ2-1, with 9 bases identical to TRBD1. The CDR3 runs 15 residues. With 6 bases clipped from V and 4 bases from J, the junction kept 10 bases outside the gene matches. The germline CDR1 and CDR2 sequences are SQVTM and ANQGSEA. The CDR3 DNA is TGCAGCGTCAGAAATGACAGGGGGAGGTACAATGAGCAGTTCTTC. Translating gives CSVRNDRGRYNEQFF.

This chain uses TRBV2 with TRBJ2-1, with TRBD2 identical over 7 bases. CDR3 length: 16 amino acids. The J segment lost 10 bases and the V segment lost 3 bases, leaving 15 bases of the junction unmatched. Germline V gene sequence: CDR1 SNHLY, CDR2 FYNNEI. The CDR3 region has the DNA TGTGCCAGCAGTGATTCCGGGGGGTACTCGCCGTGGGAGCAGTTCTTC. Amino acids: CASSDSGGYSPWEQFF.

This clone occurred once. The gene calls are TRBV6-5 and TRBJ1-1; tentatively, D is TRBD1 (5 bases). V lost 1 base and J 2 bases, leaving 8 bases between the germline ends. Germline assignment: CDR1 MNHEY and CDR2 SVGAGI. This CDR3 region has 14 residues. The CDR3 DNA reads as TGTGCCAGCAGTTACTTGGGACCAAACACTGAAGCTTTCTTT. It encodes CASSYLGPNTEAFF.

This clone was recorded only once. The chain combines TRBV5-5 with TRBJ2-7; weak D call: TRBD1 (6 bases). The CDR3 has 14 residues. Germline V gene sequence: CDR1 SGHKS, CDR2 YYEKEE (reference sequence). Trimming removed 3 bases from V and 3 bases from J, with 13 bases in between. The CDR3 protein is CASSWTVGGYEQYF. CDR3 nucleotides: TGTGCCAGCAGCTGGACAGTGGGTGGCTACGAGCAGTACTTC. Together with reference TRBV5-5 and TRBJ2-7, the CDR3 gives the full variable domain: DAGVTQSPTHLIKTRGQQVTLRCSPISGHKSVSWYQQVLGQGPQFIFQYYEKEERGRGNFPDRFSARQFPNYSSELNVNALLLGDSALYLCASSWTVGGYEQYFGPGTRLTVT.

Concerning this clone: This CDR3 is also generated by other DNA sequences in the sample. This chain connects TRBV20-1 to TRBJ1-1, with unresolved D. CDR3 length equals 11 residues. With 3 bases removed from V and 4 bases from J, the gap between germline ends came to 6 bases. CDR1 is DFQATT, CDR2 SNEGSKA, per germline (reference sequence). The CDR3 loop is CSARDGTEAFF. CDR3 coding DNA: TGCAGTGCTAGGGATGGCACTGAAGCTTTCTTT.

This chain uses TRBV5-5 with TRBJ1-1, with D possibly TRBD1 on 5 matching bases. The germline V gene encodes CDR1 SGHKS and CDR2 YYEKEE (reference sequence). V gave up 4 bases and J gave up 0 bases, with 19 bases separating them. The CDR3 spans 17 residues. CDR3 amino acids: CASSTWWGSNMNTEAFF. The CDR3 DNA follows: TGTGCCAGCAGCACCTGGTGGGGCAGTAACATGAACACTGAAGCTTTCTTT.

In DNA, the CDR3 is TGTGCCAGTAGGGGTCCCGGCAGAACAGATACGCAGTATTTT. Its translation is CASRGPGRTDTQYF. The chain recombines TRBV19 with TRBJ2-3; D gene ambiguous. Trimming removed 6 bases at V and 3 bases at J, with 13 bases between. CDR1 LNHDA and CDR2 SQIVND come from the germline V gene (reference sequence). This CDR3 comprises 14 residues.

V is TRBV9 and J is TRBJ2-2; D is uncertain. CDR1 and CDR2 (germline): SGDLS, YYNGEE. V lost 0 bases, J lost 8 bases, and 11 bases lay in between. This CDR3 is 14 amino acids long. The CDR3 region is CASSVGSQRGELFF. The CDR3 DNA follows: TGTGCCAGCAGCGTAGGGAGTCAAAGGGGGGAGCTGTTTTTT. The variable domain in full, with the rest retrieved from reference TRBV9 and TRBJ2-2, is DSGVTQTPKHLITATGQRVTLRCSPRSGDLSVYWYQQSLDQGLQFLIQYYNGEERAKGNILERFSAQQFPDLHSELNLSSLELGDSALYFCASSVGSQRGELFFGEGSRLTVL.

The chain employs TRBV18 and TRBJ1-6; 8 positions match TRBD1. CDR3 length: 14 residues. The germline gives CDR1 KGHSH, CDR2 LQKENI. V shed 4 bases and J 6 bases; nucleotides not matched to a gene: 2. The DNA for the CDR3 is TGTGCCAGCTCACAACAGGGGGGTAATTCACCCCTCCACTTT. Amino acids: CASSQQGGNSPLHF.

In DNA, the CDR3 is TGTGCCAGTAGTATCGGTGGGACAGTTTATAATTCACCCCTCCACTTT. Its translation: CASSIGGTVYNSPLHF. The rearrangement links TRBV19 to TRBJ1-6, with 7 bases that match TRBD1. CDR3 length equals 16 residues. J was trimmed by 4 bases and V by 3 bases; bases with no gene match: 6. Germline loops: CDR1 LNHDA, CDR2 SQIVND (reference sequence).

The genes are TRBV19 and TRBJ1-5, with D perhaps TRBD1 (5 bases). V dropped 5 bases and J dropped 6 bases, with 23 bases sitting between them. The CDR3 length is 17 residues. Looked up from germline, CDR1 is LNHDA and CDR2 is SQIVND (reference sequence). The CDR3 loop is CASSLPQEGSGGQPQHF. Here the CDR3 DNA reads TGTGCCAGTAGTCTTCCGCAGGAGGGGAGCGGTGGTCAGCCCCAGCATTTT.